Below are 17 T cell receptor beta chains sequenced from a single sample in a study of blood T cell repertoires in COVID-19. Only in-frame clones appear in the TCRdb table, and some are missing; sequencing was by immunoSEQ multiplex PCR. The sample includes 150,000 to 200,000 clones, roughly 87% of them seen just once. The specimen sequenced was peripheral blood. These receptors originate from a woman in her seventies with COVID-19, enrolled during active disease.

The chain couples TRBV24-1 to TRBJ2-2; D call uncertain. The length of the CDR3 is 11 residues. V shed 6 bases and J shed 8 bases, with 6 bases lying between them. CDR1 is KGHDR, CDR2 SFDVKD, per germline. CDR3 in DNA: TGTGCCACCAGTATCGGTGGGGAGCTGTTTTTT. It encodes CATSIGGELFF.

V usage is TRBV6-1 and J usage is TRBJ2-7; D unresolved. This CDR3 region has 13 residues. The V end lost 0 bases, the J end lost 6 bases, and 9 bases lay between the germline ends. The germline gives CDR1 MNHNS, CDR2 SASEGT. This CDR3 is CASSEAGRFEQYF. The CDR3 DNA reads as TGTGCCAGCAGTGAAGCGGGCAGGTTCGAGCAGTACTTC.

The chain employs TRBV7-2 and TRBJ2-3; possibly TRBD2 for D (6 bases). Trimming removed 2 bases at V and 3 bases at J, with 18 bases between. This CDR3 contains 17 residues. The germline gives CDR1 SGHTA, CDR2 FQGNSA. DNA of the CDR3: TGTGCCAGCAGCTTAAGCGACTCTCTAGCGTTTACAGATACGCAGTATTTT. Protein: CASSLSDSLAFTDTQYF.

This clone was seen more than once but under ten times. This chain uses TRBV5-5 with TRBJ1-5; TRBD1 matches at 9 bases. With V trimmed by 2 bases and J by 1 base, 4 bases remained unmatched. Germline CDR1 is SGHKS and CDR2 is YYEKEE (reference sequence). There are 16 residues in the CDR3. The CDR3 sequence is CASSFTGGKSNQPQHF. The CDR3 DNA sequence: TGTGCCAGCAGCTTTACAGGGGGCAAGAGCAATCAGCCCCAGCATTTT. Together with reference TRBV5-5 and TRBJ1-5, the CDR3 gives the full variable domain: DAGVTQSPTHLIKTRGQQVTLRCSPISGHKSVSWYQQVLGQGPQFIFQYYEKEERGRGNFPDRFSARQFPNYSSELNVNALLLGDSALYLCASSFTGGKSNQPQHFGDGTRLSIL.

In DNA, the CDR3 is TGCAGCGTTGGGGACAGTAAGCTGTATGGCTACACCTTC. It specifies CSVGDSKLYGYTF. V usage is TRBV29-1 and J usage is TRBJ1-2, with TRBD1 matching over 7 bases. Germline V gene data show CDR1 as SQVTM and CDR2 as ANQGSEA. The CDR3 is 13 amino acids. Losses at the gene ends were 4 bases for V and 5 bases for J; bases not matched to a gene: 7.

J is TRBJ1-2 and V is TRBV2; D is ambiguous. With 0 bases removed from V and 6 bases from J, the gap between germline ends came to 14 bases. There are 15 residues in the CDR3. Looked up from germline, CDR1 is SNHLY and CDR2 is FYNNEI. The CDR3, as DNA: TGTGCCAGCAGTGAAGCGCTTGAGGCTTCACATGGCTACACCTTC. Protein product: CASSEALEASHGYTF.

The chain carries TRBV6-5 and TRBJ2-1; TRBD2 matches at 9 bases. The CDR3 is 14 amino acids. The V and J ends lost 4 bases and 9 bases, in that order; junction bases with no gene match: 7. The germline gives CDR1 MNHEY, CDR2 SVGAGI. CDR3 loop: CASSWIAGATEQFF. The CDR3 coding sequence is TGTGCCAGCAGTTGGATAGCGGGAGCTACTGAGCAGTTCTTC.

The chain carries TRBV28 and TRBJ1-1, with 11 bases matching TRBD1. This CDR3 has 17 amino acids. Germline CDR1 reads MDHEN; CDR2 reads SYDVKM. With 6 bases clipped from V and 0 bases from J, the junction kept 9 bases outside the gene matches. The CDR3 DNA reads TGTGCCAGCAGGACGAGAGGACAGGGGGCTGTGAACACTGAAGCTTTCTTT. This codes for CASRTRGQGAVNTEAFF.

The chain links TRBV5-1 to TRBJ2-5, with 10 bases identical to TRBD2. The CDR3 has 15 residues. Germline V gives CDR1 SGHRS, CDR2 YFSETQ. V lost 3 bases, J lost 4 bases, and 6 bases stayed unmatched. CDR3 coding DNA: TGCGCCAGCAGCTCCTCCGGGACTAGCGCAGAGACCCAGTACTTC. Translating gives CASSSSGTSAETQYF.

DNA for the CDR3: TGTGCCAGCAGCAGGATTTCCTACGAGCAGTACTTC. This gives the protein CASSRISYEQYF. The chain has TRBV28 and TRBJ2-7, with no clear D. Germline CDR1 and CDR2: MDHEN and SYDVKM. Between the trimmed V and J ends, which lost 6 bases and 1 base, there was a span of 7 bases. The length of the CDR3 is 12 residues.

This chain joins TRBV9 and TRBJ2-2; D is perhaps TRBD1 (5 bases). Germline lookup yields CDR1 SGDLS and CDR2 YYNGEE. The V end lost 6 bases, the J end lost 0 bases, and 15 bases lay between the germline ends. This CDR3 is 16 amino acids long. The CDR3 reads CASTKKDIANTGELFF. CDR3 bases: TGTGCCAGCACCAAAAAGGACATCGCGAACACCGGGGAGCTGTTTTTT.

This clone occurred a few times. The chain's CDR3 is CAWADGAYNEQFF. The CDR3 nucleotides are TGTGCCTGGGCTGATGGGGCGTACAATGAGCAGTTCTTC. The gene calls are TRBV30 and TRBJ2-1; tentatively, D is TRBD1 (5 bases). V was cut by 5 bases and J by 4 bases, with 12 bases left in between. The germline gives CDR1 GTSNPN, CDR2 SVGIG (reference sequence). The length of the CDR3 is 13 residues. Full variable domain (missing parts from reference TRBV30 and TRBJ2-1): SQTIHQWPATLVQPVGSPLSLECTVEGTSNPNLYWYRQAAGRGLQLLFYSVGIGQISSEVPQNLSASRPQDRQFILSSKKLLLSDSGFYLCAWADGAYNEQFFGPGTRLTVL.

This chain links TRBV10-3 with TRBJ2-1; 7 bases map to TRBD2. V lost 5 bases, J lost 0 bases, and 10 bases stayed unmatched. CDR1 and CDR2 from the germline V gene are ENHRY and SYGVKD. The CDR3 length is 17 residues. This CDR3 reads CAISSGGSGSSYNEQFF. In DNA, the CDR3 is TGTGCCATCAGTTCCGGGGGGTCGGGTAGCTCCTACAATGAGCAGTTCTTC.

The CDR3 DNA follows: TGTGCCAGCAGTTTTATGGAGGGGGTAGCGGGAGGCTCCTACGAGCAGTACTTC. It specifies CASSFMEGVAGGSYEQYF. This chain links TRBV28 with TRBJ2-7; 10 positions agree with TRBD2. The germline V gene has CDR1 MDHEN and CDR2 SYDVKM. The CDR3 is 18 residues long. J gave up 0 bases and V 3 bases, and 11 bases lay outside the gene matches.

The J gene is TRBJ2-2, the V gene TRBV9; 8 bases match TRBD1. CDR1 is SGDLS and CDR2 is YYNGEE in the germline V gene. Losses at the gene ends were 4 bases for V and 4 bases for J; bases not matched to a gene: 6. The CDR3 is 15 residues long. In nucleotides, the CDR3 is TGTGCCAGCAGCCAGGGACAGGCCGCCACCGGGGAGCTGTTTTTT. Its translation is CASSQGQAATGELFF.

This clone was detected only a few times. J is TRBJ2-4 and V is TRBV5-4, with 8 nucleotides matching TRBD1. The CDR3 has 16 amino acids. CDR1 and CDR2 (germline): SGHNT, YYREEE (reference sequence). Trimming removed 0 bases from V and 3 bases from J; junction bases left unmatched: 5. This CDR3 reads CASSLDPGGLKNIQYF. The CDR3 DNA reads TGTGCCAGCAGCTTGGACCCAGGGGGCCTCAAAAACATTCAGTACTTC.

This clone was detected only once. This sequence joins TRBV5-1 and TRBJ2-3, with TRBD2 matching over 9 bases. J gave up 4 bases and V 3 bases, and 3 bases lay outside the gene matches. Per the germline V gene, CDR1 is SGHRS and CDR2 is YFSETQ. The CDR3 is 14 amino acids. This CDR3 is CASSSLAGSDTQYF. The CDR3 DNA reads as TGCGCCAGCAGCTCCCTAGCGGGATCAGATACGCAGTATTTT.